This T cell receptor beta chain was identified in a study of tumor-infiltrating lymphocytes in primary liver carcinoma. Whole-study results and caveats: Tumor-adjacent and tumor-blood pairs shared a smaller degree of overlap than tumor region pairs.

The input was approximately 500 ng total RNA; TCR beta cDNA was made from it with a constant-region primer. ARM-PCR was slightly modified, and three nested multiplex PCR rounds with it gave rise to the TCR beta libraries. PCR rounds one and two used TRBV1-TRBV30 forward primers with a C-beta reverse primer for around 11 cycles each. In TCRdb, the multiplex PCR reads were re-called with MiXCR into one record per CDR3 protein. Seen here are some 180,000 distinct CDR3 sequences, less than 65% observed once, and the top ten hold around three quarters. The CDR3 is 16 residues long. The researchers obtained blood RNA from unsorted whole blood and also extracted germline DNA. These patients lived with chronic HBV infection and had never been treated. Concerning this clonotype itself: What it recognizes is unknown.

The specimen was peripheral blood. The receptor's source is a man in his forties or fifties with primary liver carcinoma and hepatitis B virus infection. The rearrangement links TRBV21-1 to TRBJ2-7; TRBD1, the table's D call, lacks a check against the DNA. TRBV21-1 is marked as a pseudogene. CDR3: CASSKEWVIRAYEQYF. The CDR3 bases are TGTGCCAGCAGCAAAGAATGGGTAATCAGGGCATACGAGCAGTACTTC.